The clone carrying this T cell receptor beta chain has at least ten counts. Its cognate antigen is unknown. This sample was included in a study of response to subunit inactivated influenza vaccine. TCRdb re-derived calls from the RT-PCR reads in MiXCR, one entry per CDR3 protein. The table lists around 570,000 distinct CDR3 sequences, approximately 7.7% of them singletons, with over 10% in the top ten. Study results and limitations: New T cells are recruited in small numbers by each seasonal influenza vaccination, according to the authors' suggestion.

Germline loops: CDR1 MDHEN, CDR2 SYDVKM. CDR3 size: 11 residues. V was cut by 8 bases and J by 10 bases, with 12 bases left in between. The chain joins TRBV28 to TRBJ2-1; D is unresolved. The clonotype was recovered from a man aged 50-75 years who received an inactivated influenza vaccine. The sample consisted of PBMCs from blood, taken approximately 25 months after vaccination. CDR3 DNA: TGTGCCAGCTTCCATGTAGGGGAGCAGTTCTTC. It specifies CASFHVGEQFF.